This note documents a single TCR beta chain sequence. Its antigen is not identified. The data belong to a study of tumor and adjacent non-tumor tissue in lung cancer. There are 14 residues in the CDR3. Germline V CDR1 and CDR2: SGHDN, FVKESK. V lost 4 bases to trimming and J lost 1 base; unmatched junction nucleotides: 2. Three rounds of nested PCR, following a modified ARM-PCR protocol, produced the TCRbeta library. TCRdb independently ran MiXCR on the multiplex PCR reads; one entry per CDR3 protein. The table shows some 99,000 distinct CDR3 sequences, with about 61% occurring only once. Study-level results: Tumor repertoires had a smaller top 100 clone share than normal lung.

This sample's RNA came from whole unsorted tissue. More than 3 cm separated this lung sample from the edge of the tumor. This receptor was taken from a man between 60 and 70 years old with non-small cell lung cancer. The sequencing input was distant non-tumor lung tissue. This chain joins TRBV14 and TRBJ2-3; 7 bases are a match to TRBD2. The CDR3 bases are TGTGCCAGCAGCCGCACTAGCGGCACAGATACGCAGTATTTT. It specifies CASSRTSGTDTQYF.